This passage covers 18 T cell receptor beta chains from one sample sequenced in a study of T-cell reconstitution after alpha-beta-depleted transplantation in children. Unique molecular identifiers were used to barcode this TCRbeta library. TCRdb passed the PCR reads through MiXCR, listing each CDR3 protein once. The sample includes approximately 500,000 distinct CDR3 sequences, approximately 10% of them seen just once. The material sequenced was PBMCs, taken before TCRalphabeta/CD19-depleted stem cell transplant. These receptor sequences come from a child aged 2-15 years with inherited bone marrow failure, due to receive a stem cell transplant.

This clonotype was recorded at least ten times. The genes are TRBV4-3 and TRBJ2-3, with 8 bases lining up with TRBD2. The V and J ends lost 1 base and 2 bases, in that order; junction bases with no gene match: 5. The germline CDR1 and CDR2 sequences are LGHNA and YSLEER. The CDR3 contains 16 residues. Here the CDR3 DNA reads TGCGCCAGCAGCCAAGGTCGGGAGGGCAACACAGATACGCAGTATTTT. Translated, it gives CASSQGREGNTDTQYF.

The CDR3 nucleotides are TGCGCCAGCAGCCCCCTTCTGGGCAAAAACATTCAGTACTTC. Translated, it gives CASSPLLGKNIQYF. This chain joins TRBV4-3 and TRBJ2-4; no clear D gene. The ends were cut back, 4 bases at V and 3 bases at J, with 10 bases in the middle. The germline V gene has CDR1 LGHNA and CDR2 YSLEER. The CDR3 runs to 14 residues.

This clonotype was seen many times. The V gene is TRBV5-1, the J gene TRBJ2-6; D is uncertain. The CDR3 has 16 residues. V lost 4 bases and J lost 0, with 11 bases in between. CDR1 and CDR2 (germline): SGHRS, YFSETQ. In nucleotides, the CDR3 is TGCGCCAGCAGCACAAGACCGGTCTCTGGGGCCAACGTCCTGACTTTC. Translation: CASSTRPVSGANVLTF.

This clonotype was seen many times. The chain recombines TRBV7-9 with TRBJ2-3; D may be TRBD2 (6 bases). Trimming took off 1 base at V and 6 bases at J, with 14 bases between the two ends. The germline V gene has CDR1 SEHNR and CDR2 FQNEAQ (reference sequence). The CDR3 covers 15 residues. The DNA of the CDR3 is TGTGCCAGCAGCTTAGTGGACTATTTTGCGGATACGCAGTATTTT. Its protein is CASSLVDYFADTQYF. The full variable domain, in which reference TRBV7-9 and TRBJ2-3 provide the parts outside the CDR3, is DTGVSQNPRHKITKRGQNVTFRCDPISEHNRLYWYRQTLGQGPEFLTYFQNEAQLEKSRLLSDRFSAERPKGSFSTLEIQRTEQGDSAMYLCASSLVDYFADTQYFGPGTRLTVL.

The chain has TRBV10-3 and TRBJ2-7; the D gene could be TRBD1 or TRBD2 (6 bases each). Trimming shortened V by 2 bases and J by 2 bases, and 16 bases separated the two germline ends. The length of the CDR3 is 16 residues. Germline CDR1 is ENHRY and CDR2 is SYGVKD. CDR3: CAISEPARRGPYEQYF. The CDR3 region has the DNA TGTGCCATCAGTGAGCCCGCTCGACGGGGGCCCTACGAGCAGTACTTC.

For this clonotype: Since a much larger clone is just one base distant, this may be a read error. This chain joins TRBV7-2 and TRBJ2-1; D unresolved. Germline V gene sequence: CDR1 SGHTA, CDR2 FQGNSA. Trimming took off 1 base at V and 9 bases at J, with 13 bases between the two ends. This CDR3 is 14 amino acids long. The CDR3 bases are TGTGCCAGCAGCTTAGTGATGCTGGAGTCTGAGCAGTTCTTC. Its protein is CASSLVMLESEQFF.

The table lists this clonotype with many counts. V gene TRBV6-5 combines with J gene TRBJ2-7; 10 nucleotides match TRBD1. V shed 2 bases, J shed 7 bases, and the junction held 2 bases outside the gene matches. The length of the CDR3 is 13 residues. Germline-derived CDR1 and CDR2 are MNHEY and SVGAGI. CDR3 nucleotide sequence: TGTGCCAGCAGTTACGACAGGGGGCGAGAGCAGTACTTC. As protein: CASSYDRGREQYF.

This clonotype was seen a few times. This chain links TRBV20-1 with TRBJ1-5; TRBD1 aligns across 11 bases. V lost 4 bases to trimming and J lost 6 bases; unmatched junction nucleotides: 5. The CDR3 contains 14 residues. In germline, CDR1 is DFQATT, CDR2 SNEGSKA (reference sequence). The CDR3 spells CSATDGTGGQPQHF. CDR3 in DNA: TGCAGTGCTACTGACGGGACAGGGGGTCAGCCCCAGCATTTT.

This clonotype was counted many times. This sequence joins TRBV20-1 and TRBJ2-3, with 7 positions matching TRBD1. The CDR3 has 19 residues. CDR1 and CDR2 (germline): DFQATT, SNEGSKA (reference sequence). V trimming: 1 base; J trimming: 0 bases; junction bases outside the gene matches: 16. CDR3 protein: CSARALTGTHRSSTDTQYF. The CDR3 bases are TGCAGTGCTAGAGCCCTGACAGGGACCCACCGCTCTAGCACAGATACGCAGTATTTT.

Notes on this clonotype: An end of the junction differs from the germline gene, which may be a read error. The V call is TRBV20-1, the J call TRBJ2-7, with D maybe TRBD2 (5 bases). This CDR3 has 15 residues. Germline lookup yields CDR1 DFQATT and CDR2 SNEGSKA (reference sequence). The CDR3 DNA sequence: TGCAGTGCTCTAGATATCGGACTCCCAACCTACGAGCATTACTTC. Amino acid sequence: CSALDIGLPTYEHYF.

Ten or more counts support this clonotype. The chain is built from TRBV20-1 and TRBJ2-1; no reliable D call. The CDR3 is 12 amino acids. V was clipped by 0 bases and J by 8 bases, with 8 bases between them. Germline CDR1 reads DFQATT; CDR2 reads SNEGSKA (reference sequence). The CDR3 DNA sequence: TGCAGTGCTAGAGAACCGGTCCATGAGCAGTTCTTC. Amino acids: CSAREPVHEQFF.

The V call is TRBV12-3 or TRBV12-4, the J call TRBJ2-6; 8 positions agree with TRBD1. Trimming took 2 bases from V and 1 from J; bases not matched to a gene: 10. The CDR3 covers 19 residues. The chain's CDR3 is CASSLLGDRGRSGANVLTF. CDR3 coding DNA: TGTGCCAGCAGTTTATTGGGAGACAGGGGTAGGTCTGGGGCCAACGTCCTGACTTTC.

This clonotype was counted ten times or more. The rearrangement links TRBV20-1 to TRBJ2-1; 11 bases match TRBD1. CDR1 DFQATT and CDR2 SNEGSKA come from the germline V gene (reference sequence). The CDR3 extends over 14 amino acids. After removal of 3 bases from V and 8 bases from J, the junction contained 6 bases not matched to a gene. CDR3 in DNA: TGCAGTGCTAGCGGGGGGGACAGGGGGTATGAGCAGTTCTTC. Translated, it gives CSASGGDRGYEQFF.

Notes on this clonotype: A much larger clonotype is one base distant, so this may be a read error. The chain has TRBV7-8 and TRBJ2-2; TRBD1 agrees at 7 bases. The CDR3 extends over 15 amino acids. Germline values: CDR1 SGHVS, CDR2 FQNEAQ. V lost 4 bases, J lost 0 bases, and 2 bases stayed unmatched. CDR3 amino acids: CASSSGQPNTGELFF. As DNA, the CDR3 is TGTGCCAGCAGCTCGGGACAGCCGAACACCGGGGAGCTGTTTTTT.

Regarding this clonotype: A much larger clone is a single base away; this may be a read error. The chain combines TRBV6-1 with TRBJ2-1, with TRBD1 as a possible D gene (5 bases). The V gene's germline CDR1 is MNHNS and CDR2 SASEGT. Deletions cut 2 bases from V and 3 bases from J, with 17 bases between. CDR3 length: 17 amino acids. CDR3 DNA sequence: TGTGCCAGCAGTGAATCTCTCGCCAGGGTAAACTACAATGAGCAGTTCTTC. Its protein is CASSESLARVNYNEQFF.

This clonotype occurred a few times. This chain joins TRBV15 and TRBJ1-2; D remains unclear. Trimming cost V 0 bases and J 6 bases, with 8 bases left between them. This CDR3 comprises 13 residues. The germline V gene has CDR1 LNHNV and CDR2 YYDKDF (reference sequence). The CDR3 region has the DNA TGTGCCACCAGCAGAGATCTCGGGGATGGCTACACCTTC. Translating gives CATSRDLGDGYTF.

This clonotype appeared many times. V usage is TRBV20-1 and J usage is TRBJ2-5; D assignment may be TRBD1 or TRBD2 (6 bases each). Trimming took off 6 bases at V and 1 base at J, with 15 bases between the two ends. The CDR3 totals 14 residues. The germline CDR1 and CDR2 sequences are DFQATT and SNEGSKA (reference sequence). The CDR3 sequence: CSAEDRRGQETQYF. DNA for the CDR3: TGCAGTGCCGAAGACAGGAGGGGCCAAGAGACCCAGTACTTC.

The gene calls are TRBV13 and TRBJ2-3; a possible D gene is TRBD2 (6 bases). Per germline, CDR1 PRHDT and CDR2 FYEKMQ (reference sequence). V was pared by 1 base and J by 0 bases, with 8 bases between. This CDR3 has 15 residues. For the CDR3, the DNA is TGTGCCAGCAGCTTAGTAGCGGTCAGCACAGATACGCAGTATTTT. Protein product: CASSLVAVSTDTQYF. Based on the CDR3 plus reference TRBV13 and TRBJ2-3, the full variable domain is AAGVIQSPRHLIKEKRETATLKCYPIPRHDTVYWYQQGPGQDPQFLISFYEKMQSDKGSIPDRFSAQQFSDYHSELNMSSLELGDSALYFCASSLVAVSTDTQYFGPGTRLTVL.